Presented here are 26 T cell receptor beta chains from one specimen sequenced in a study of blood T cell repertoires in COVID-19. Using immunoSEQ multiplex PCR, the repertoire was profiled, and TCRdb retains in-frame clones only, with some absent. The sample has fewer than 250,000 clones, roughly 90% seen once. Sequencing input: peripheral blood. These receptors all come from a man between 60 and 75 years old with COVID-19, enrolled during active disease.

This clone was detected once. V gene TRBV18 combines with J gene TRBJ1-1; weak D call: TRBD1 (5 bases). CDR3 length equals 13 residues. Germline CDR1 KGHSH, CDR2 LQKENI. The ends were cut back, 5 bases at V and 2 bases at J, with 9 bases in the middle. For the CDR3, the DNA is TGTGCCAGCTCAGGCAGGGTTAACACTGAAGCTTTCTTT. Translation: CASSGRVNTEAFF.

Comments on this clone: The same CDR3 arises from other DNA sequences in this sample as well. This chain links TRBV27 with TRBJ2-7; D possibly corresponds to TRBD1 (6 bases). The CDR3 totals 12 residues. V was cut by 3 bases and J by 3 bases, with 6 bases left in between. Germline V gene data show CDR1 as MNHEY and CDR2 as SMNVEV (reference sequence). The CDR3 reads CASSLTGYEQYF. The CDR3 region has the DNA TGTGCCAGCAGTTTGACAGGCTACGAGCAGTACTTC.

The chain links TRBV5-1 to TRBJ1-2; weak D call: TRBD1 (6 bases). The CDR3 length is 18 residues. With 0 bases removed from V and 0 bases from J, the gap between germline ends came to 18 bases. In germline, CDR1 is SGHRS, CDR2 YFSETQ. CDR3 in amino acids: CASSLVAGDASANYGYTF. Written as DNA, the CDR3 is TGCGCCAGCAGCTTGGTAGCAGGGGACGCCTCGGCTAACTATGGCTACACCTTC.

The chain joins TRBV6-5 to TRBJ1-2; 7 nucleotides line up with TRBD1. Germline-derived CDR1 and CDR2 are MNHEY and SVGAGI. There are 13 residues in the CDR3. V was pared by 6 bases and J by 5 bases, with 6 bases of the junction left unmatched. The CDR3 here is CASRRQGSYGYTF. The CDR3 DNA reads TGTGCCAGCAGACGACAGGGATCTTATGGCTACACCTTC.

This clone was detected only once. The chain couples TRBV6-1 to TRBJ2-1, with 10 bases lining up with TRBD2. Germline V gene sequence: CDR1 MNHNS, CDR2 SASEGT. The CDR3 has 17 amino acids. V dropped 0 bases and J dropped 5; count of bases not matched to a gene: 7. CDR3 bases: TGTGCCAGCAGTGAAGCAGTGGGAGCGGGGGGGCACAATGAGCAGTTCTTC. Protein: CASSEAVGAGGHNEQFF.

The chain has TRBV9 and TRBJ2-1; 9 bases match TRBD2. Per the germline V gene, CDR1 is SGDLS and CDR2 is YYNGEE. The CDR3 spans 15 residues. V shed 6 bases, J shed 4 bases, and the junction held 8 bases outside the gene matches. The CDR3 loop is CASNPGGLAYNEQFF. Here the CDR3 DNA reads TGTGCCAGCAACCCAGGGGGACTAGCTTACAATGAGCAGTTCTTC.

The chain uses TRBV9 and TRBJ2-1, with 9 bases aligning to TRBD1. Looked up from germline, CDR1 is SGDLS and CDR2 is YYNGEE. The CDR3 has 15 residues. Unmatched junction bases numbered 6, after V lost 4 bases and J lost 4 bases. Here the CDR3 reads CASSLGQGRYNEQFF. For the CDR3, the DNA is TGTGCCAGCAGCTTAGGACAGGGGAGATACAATGAGCAGTTCTTC.

This chain joins TRBV4-1 and TRBJ2-1; TRBD1 might be the D (5 bases). CDR1 MGHRA and CDR2 YSYEKL come from the germline V gene. The CDR3 has 14 residues. V shed 1 base and J shed 3 bases, with 7 bases lying between them. This CDR3 reads CASSQGQLYNEQFF. The DNA of the CDR3 is TGCGCCAGCAGCCAAGGACAGCTCTACAATGAGCAGTTCTTC.

This sequence joins TRBV29-1 and TRBJ1-1; possible D gene TRBD1, 5 bases. V was pared by 7 bases and J by 4 bases, with 13 bases between. CDR3 length equals 12 residues. Germline V gene sequence: CDR1 SQVTM, CDR2 ANQGSEA. Here the CDR3 reads CSAATGLTEAFF. The CDR3 region has the DNA TGCAGCGCCGCAACAGGTCTCACTGAAGCTTTCTTT.

The chain has TRBV28 and TRBJ1-3; 7 bases line up with TRBD1. CDR3 size: 16 residues. CDR1 and CDR2 (germline): MDHEN, SYDVKM. V lost 5 bases, J lost 1 base, and 8 bases stayed unmatched. CDR3: CASSRQGWRSGNTIYF. For the CDR3, the DNA is TGTGCCAGCAGTCGACAGGGCTGGCGGTCTGGAAACACCATATATTTT. The entire variable domain, with the rest obtained from reference TRBV28 and TRBJ1-3, is as follows: DVKVTQSSRYLVKRTGEKVFLECVQDMDHENMFWYRQDPGLGLRLIYFSYDVKMKEKGDIPEGYSVSREKKERFSLILESASTNQTSMYLCASSRQGWRSGNTIYFGEGSWLTVV.

The chain employs TRBV25-1 and TRBJ1-2; 9 bases fit TRBD1. V lost 6 bases, J lost 8 bases, and 7 bases stayed unmatched. CDR3 length equals 13 residues. Germline V gene sequence: CDR1 MGHDK, CDR2 SYGVNS. CDR3 amino acids: CASRLTGGDGYTF. The CDR3 DNA reads TGTGCCAGCAGACTAACAGGGGGCGACGGCTACACCTTC.

In its sample, this clone was seen once. This rearrangement joins TRBV7-9 to TRBJ2-5; 9 nucleotides agree with TRBD2. The CDR3 runs to 15 residues. Germline V gene data show CDR1 as SEHNR and CDR2 as FQNEAQ (reference sequence). V gave up 2 bases and J gave up 5 bases; unmatched junction bases: 6. The CDR3 sequence: CASSLILAGLETQYF. As DNA, the CDR3 is TGTGCCAGCAGCTTAATTCTAGCGGGGCTGGAGACCCAGTACTTC.

This sequence joins TRBV7-9 and TRBJ1-1; D call uncertain. The germline V gene encodes CDR1 SEHNR and CDR2 FQNEAQ (reference sequence). Trimming shortened V by 5 bases and J by 7 bases, and 11 bases separated the two germline ends. This CDR3 region has 12 residues. DNA for the CDR3: TGTGCCAGCAGCGTAGATCAACTTGAAGCTTTCTTT. Translating it yields CASSVDQLEAFF.

This chain joins TRBV10-3 and TRBJ1-2, with D perhaps TRBD1 (5 bases). Germline lookup yields CDR1 ENHRY and CDR2 SYGVKD. V was cut by 0 bases and J by 7 bases, with 9 bases left in between. This CDR3 has 13 amino acids. CDR3 sequence reads: CAISESGLGGYTF. CDR3 bases: TGTGCCATCAGTGAGTCGGGACTTGGTGGCTACACCTTC.

This rearrangement joins TRBV19 to TRBJ1-5, with D perhaps matching TRBD1 (5 bases). CDR3 length: 13 residues. Germline CDR1 and CDR2: LNHDA and SQIVND (reference sequence). Trimming removed 5 bases at V and 2 bases at J, with 7 bases between. CDR3 nucleotide sequence: TGTGCCAGTAGTCAGGGTGGCAATCAGCCCCAGCATTTT. Its translation is CASSQGGNQPQHF.

The chain carries TRBV18 and TRBJ2-7; 7 bases fit TRBD1. The CDR3 length is 12 residues. V shed 5 bases and J 3 bases; nucleotides not matched to a gene: 1. CDR1 KGHSH and CDR2 LQKENI come from the germline V gene. CDR3 coding DNA: TGTGCCAGCTCAAGACAGGGCTACGAGCAGTACTTC. It specifies CASSRQGYEQYF.

The chain has TRBV7-2 and TRBJ2-1, with 8 bases matching TRBD2. CDR3 length equals 16 residues. Germline V gene sequence: CDR1 SGHTA, CDR2 FQGNSA. After removal of 4 bases from V and 6 bases from J, the junction contained 11 bases not matched to a gene. The CDR3 nucleotides read TGTGCCAGCAGCTCTGCCCGGACTAGCCTTTCCAATGAGCAGTTCTTC. This codes for CASSSARTSLSNEQFF.

In its sample, this clone was seen a few times. The CDR3 DNA is TGTGCCAGCAGCGCCGGGACAGGGGCAAGAAACACTGAAGCTTTCTTT. Protein product: CASSAGTGARNTEAFF. J is TRBJ1-1 and V is TRBV5-8; 10 bases are a match to TRBD1. V lost 4 bases and J lost 2; bases outside the gene matches: 8. The CDR3 loop spans 16 amino acids. CDR1 and CDR2 (germline): SGHTS, YDEGEE.

The chain couples TRBV28 to TRBJ1-4, with D uncertain. This CDR3 spans 15 amino acids. V was clipped by 4 bases and J by 0 bases, with 9 bases between them. Germline V CDR1 and CDR2: MDHEN, SYDVKM. The CDR3 DNA reads TGTGCCAGCAGTTCGGCGGTGGCAACTAATGAAAAACTGTTTTTT. Its protein product is CASSSAVATNEKLFF.

The rearrangement uses TRBV27 and TRBJ2-7; 7 nucleotides match TRBD1. Unmatched junction bases numbered 11, after V lost 5 bases and J lost 4 bases. CDR3 size: 15 residues. CDR1 MNHEY and CDR2 SMNVEV come from the germline V gene (reference sequence). The CDR3 sequence is CASSTTTGSLYEQYF. The DNA for the CDR3 is TGTGCCAGCAGTACCACGACAGGGTCCCTGTACGAGCAGTACTTC.

The CDR3 sequence: CASRSNSVDTEAFF. The DNA of the CDR3 is TGCGCCAGCAGATCGAATAGTGTGGACACTGAAGCTTTCTTT. The rearrangement links TRBV5-1 to TRBJ1-1; D is uncertain. The ends were cut back, 5 bases at V and 3 bases at J, with 14 bases in the middle. Per germline, CDR1 SGHRS and CDR2 YFSETQ. This CDR3 region has 14 residues.

The chain employs TRBV3-1 (or the pseudogene TRBV3-2) and TRBJ2-3; D gene uncertain. Trimming removed 3 bases from V and 2 bases from J, with 9 bases in between. CDR1 is LGHDT, CDR2 YNNKEL, per germline (reference sequence). This CDR3 contains 14 residues. CDR3 sequence (DNA): TGTGCCAGCAGCCATATCTCGTTCACAGATACGCAGTATTTT. Translation gives CASSHISFTDTQYF.

This chain connects TRBV19 to TRBJ1-3, with D uncertain. Trimming took off 7 bases at V and 0 bases at J, with 16 bases between the two ends. Per the germline V gene, CDR1 is LNHDA and CDR2 is SQIVND (reference sequence). CDR3 length: 16 amino acids. Here the CDR3 reads CASKELGRSSGNTIYF. CDR3 coding DNA: TGTGCCAGTAAGGAATTGGGGAGAAGCTCTGGAAACACCATATATTTT.

This rearrangement joins TRBV3-1 (or the pseudogene TRBV3-2) to TRBJ1-1, with D hard to call. Germline V gene data show CDR1 as LGHDT and CDR2 as YNNKEL (reference sequence). This CDR3 comprises 15 residues. The V end was cut by 4 bases, the J end by 1 base, with 13 bases between. This CDR3 is CASSLGTVQNTEAFF. The CDR3 DNA reads as TGTGCCAGCAGCCTAGGAACAGTGCAGAACACTGAAGCTTTCTTT.

The chain combines TRBV3-1 (or the pseudogene TRBV3-2) with TRBJ1-2; TRBD1 matches at 11 bases. J was trimmed by 3 bases and V by 3 bases; bases with no gene match: 6. The CDR3 contains 16 residues. Germline values: CDR1 LGHDT, CDR2 YNNKEL (reference sequence). The CDR3, as DNA: TGTGCCAGCAGCCACCGCTGGGACAGGGGGGACTATGGCTACACCTTC. Its protein product is CASSHRWDRGDYGYTF.

This clone was detected only a few times. This chain's CDR3 is CSSGDIRNTEAFF. The CDR3 region has the DNA TGCAGCTCTGGGGACATTCGCAACACTGAAGCTTTCTTT. J is TRBJ1-1 and V is TRBV29-1; a possible D gene is TRBD1 (6 bases). Trimming took 8 bases from V and 2 from J, leaving 15 bases between them. The germline gives CDR1 SQVTM, CDR2 ANQGSEA. The CDR3 is 13 amino acids.